This TCR beta chain was identified in a study of cytomegalovirus exposure and HLA in healthy donors. About the study: In an early release, HLA-typed donors contributed some 80 million unique TCR sequences.

For this clone: Its antigen is unidentified.

The V and J ends lost 1 base and 5 bases respectively, with 9 bases between them. Germline V gene data show CDR1 as LGHNA and CDR2 as YSLEER. This CDR3 region has 14 residues. Use of 60 Vbeta and 13 Jbeta primers characterized the PCR. The assay was immunoSEQ multiplex PCR, and TCRdb's table has in-frame clones only and misses some. The table shows about 200,000 clones, with roughly 80% occurring only once. Whole-study results and caveats: TCR beta chains numbering under 200 were designated cytomegalovirus-associated. A later look showed TCR association rates differing by HLA locus, highest for DRB1 and lowest for HLA-C. A further, later analysis showed that HLA-associated TCR beta chains (compared with equally common others) were more clonally expanded.

The sequenced sample consisted of PBMCs. The chain joins TRBV4-3 to TRBJ2-1; D is unresolved. The TCR was taken from a woman younger than 30 in good health and CMV-seronegative. The CDR3 region is CASSQADNHNEQFF. CDR3 nucleotide sequence: TGCGCCAGCAGCCAAGCAGATAACCACAATGAGCAGTTCTTC.